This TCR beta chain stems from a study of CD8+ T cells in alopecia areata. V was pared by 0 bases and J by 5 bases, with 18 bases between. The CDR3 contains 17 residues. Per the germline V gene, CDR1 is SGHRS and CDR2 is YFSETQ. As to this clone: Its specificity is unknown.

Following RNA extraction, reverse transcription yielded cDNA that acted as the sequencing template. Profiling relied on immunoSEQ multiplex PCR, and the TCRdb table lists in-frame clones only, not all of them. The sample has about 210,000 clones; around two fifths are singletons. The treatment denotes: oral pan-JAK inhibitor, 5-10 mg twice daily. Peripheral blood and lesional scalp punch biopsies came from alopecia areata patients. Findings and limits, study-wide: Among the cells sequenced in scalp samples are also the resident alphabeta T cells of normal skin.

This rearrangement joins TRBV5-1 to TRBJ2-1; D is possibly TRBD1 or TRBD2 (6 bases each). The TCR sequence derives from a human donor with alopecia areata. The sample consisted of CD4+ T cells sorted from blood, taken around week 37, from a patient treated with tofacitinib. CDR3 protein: CASSLAGTGAGDNEQFF. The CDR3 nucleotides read TGCGCCAGCAGCTTGGCAGGAACGGGGGCAGGGGACAATGAGCAGTTCTTC.